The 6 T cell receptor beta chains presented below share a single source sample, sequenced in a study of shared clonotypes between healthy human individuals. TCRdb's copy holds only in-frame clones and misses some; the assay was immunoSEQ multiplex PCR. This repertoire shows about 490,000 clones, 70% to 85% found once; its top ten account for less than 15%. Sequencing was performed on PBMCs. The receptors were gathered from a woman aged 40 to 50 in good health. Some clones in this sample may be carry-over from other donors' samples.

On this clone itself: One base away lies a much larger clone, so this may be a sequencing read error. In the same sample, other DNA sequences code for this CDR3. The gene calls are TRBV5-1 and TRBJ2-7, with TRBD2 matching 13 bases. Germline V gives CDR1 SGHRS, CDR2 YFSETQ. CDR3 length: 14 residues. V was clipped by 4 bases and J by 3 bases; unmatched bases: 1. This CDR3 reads CASSRTSGSYEQYF. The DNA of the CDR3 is TGCGCCAGCAGCAGGACTAGCGGGAGCTACGAGCAGTACTTC.

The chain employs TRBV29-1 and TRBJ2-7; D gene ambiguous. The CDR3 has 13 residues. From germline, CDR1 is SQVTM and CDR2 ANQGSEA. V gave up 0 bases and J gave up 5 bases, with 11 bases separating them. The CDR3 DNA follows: TGCAGCGTTGAAGAGCTAGTCAGCCACGAGCAGTACTTC. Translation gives CSVEELVSHEQYF.

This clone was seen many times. As DNA, the CDR3 is TGTGCCAGCACCCCCCCCGCAATGACAGGATACGAGCAGTACTTC. Its translation is CASTPPAMTGYEQYF. The rearrangement joins TRBV28 to TRBJ2-7; tentatively, D is TRBD1 (6 bases). The CDR3 contains 15 residues. The V end was cut by 7 bases, the J end by 4 bases, with 20 bases between. Looked up from germline, CDR1 is MDHEN and CDR2 is SYDVKM. Variable domain in full (rest from reference TRBV28 and TRBJ2-7): DVKVTQSSRYLVKRTGEKVFLECVQDMDHENMFWYRQDPGLGLRLIYFSYDVKMKEKGDIPEGYSVSREKKERFSLILESASTNQTSMYLCASTPPAMTGYEQYFGPGTRLTVT.

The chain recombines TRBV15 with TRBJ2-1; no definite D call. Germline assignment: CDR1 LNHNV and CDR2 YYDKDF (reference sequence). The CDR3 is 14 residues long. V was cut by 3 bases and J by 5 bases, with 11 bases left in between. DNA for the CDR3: TGTGCCACCAGCAGCAACAGAGAAAACAATGAGCAGTTCTTC. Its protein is CATSSNRENNEQFF. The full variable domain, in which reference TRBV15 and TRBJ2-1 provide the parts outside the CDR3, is DAMVIQNPRYQVTQFGKPVTLSCSQTLNHNVMYWYQQKSSQAPKLLFHYYDKDFNNEADTPDNFQSRRPNTSFCFLDIRSPGLGDTAMYLCATSSNRENNEQFFGPGTRLTVL.

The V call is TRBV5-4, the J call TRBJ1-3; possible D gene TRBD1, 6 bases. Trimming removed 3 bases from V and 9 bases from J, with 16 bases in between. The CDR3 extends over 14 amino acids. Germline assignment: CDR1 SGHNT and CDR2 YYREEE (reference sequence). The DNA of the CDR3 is TGTGCCAGCAGCTCGGGGAAAGGGGGACCCACCATATATTTT. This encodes CASSSGKGGPTIYF.

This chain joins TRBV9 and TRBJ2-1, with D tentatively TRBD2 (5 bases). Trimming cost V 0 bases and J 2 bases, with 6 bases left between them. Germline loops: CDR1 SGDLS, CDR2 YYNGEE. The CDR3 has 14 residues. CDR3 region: CASSVATTYNEQFF. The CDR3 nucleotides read TGTGCCAGCAGCGTAGCGACTACCTACAATGAGCAGTTCTTC.